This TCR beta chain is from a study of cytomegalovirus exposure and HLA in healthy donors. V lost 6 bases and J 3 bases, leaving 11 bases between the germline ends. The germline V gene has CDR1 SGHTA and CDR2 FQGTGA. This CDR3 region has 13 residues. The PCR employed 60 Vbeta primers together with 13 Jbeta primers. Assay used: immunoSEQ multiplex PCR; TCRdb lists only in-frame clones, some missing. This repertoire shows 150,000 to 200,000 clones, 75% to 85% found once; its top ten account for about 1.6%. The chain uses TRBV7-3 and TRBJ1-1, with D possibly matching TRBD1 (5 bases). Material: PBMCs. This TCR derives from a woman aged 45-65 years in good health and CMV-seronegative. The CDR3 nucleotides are TGTGCCAGCAGACAGGCGCCCCACACTGAAGCTTTCTTT. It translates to CASRQAPHTEAFF.